The 3 T cell receptor beta chains presented below share a single source sample, sequenced in a study of blood T cell repertoires in COVID-19. Using immunoSEQ multiplex PCR, the repertoire was profiled, and TCRdb retains in-frame clones only, with some absent. The sample shows over 350,000 clones, roughly 91% of them seen only once. Sequences were obtained from PBMCs or T cells enriched from blood (not recorded which). The receptor set was obtained from a young woman who had recovered from COVID-19.

The count of this clone is one. J is TRBJ1-2 and V is TRBV7-3; no reliable D call. The CDR3 is 14 amino acids. Per the germline V gene, CDR1 is SGHTA and CDR2 is FQGTGA. Trimming took off 2 bases at V and 4 bases at J, with 11 bases between the two ends. This chain's CDR3 is CASSLFSRGYGYTF. DNA for the CDR3: TGTGCCAGCAGCTTATTCTCTCGGGGCTATGGCTACACCTTC.

The chain has TRBV10-1 and TRBJ1-2; the D gene is possibly TRBD1 (6 bases). Germline lookup yields CDR1 WNHNN and CDR2 SYGVQD (reference sequence). V lost 4 bases and J lost 6, with 18 bases in between. The CDR3 contains 15 residues. DNA for the CDR3: TGCGCCAGCAGTGTAGGGGACATAGGGAGTGATGGCTACACCTTC. This codes for CASSVGDIGSDGYTF.

The chain joins TRBV6-1 to TRBJ1-2, with D possibly matching TRBD1 (5 bases). Looked up from germline, CDR1 is MNHNS and CDR2 is SASEGT. The CDR3 loop spans 12 amino acids. The V and J ends lost 0 bases and 8 bases respectively, with 7 bases between them. CDR3 loop: CASSEAGQGYTF. The CDR3 DNA reads as TGTGCCAGCAGTGAAGCGGGGCAGGGCTACACCTTC.